A single sample is the source of the 25 T cell receptor beta chains below, sequenced in a study of cytomegalovirus exposure and HLA in healthy donors. With 60 Vbeta and 13 Jbeta primers, the PCR was carried out. Assay used: immunoSEQ multiplex PCR; TCRdb lists only in-frame clones, some missing. The table shows about 180,000 clones, with 70% to 75% occurring only once. Sequenced sample: PBMCs. The receptors shown here come from a male donor in good health and CMV-seronegative.

This clone was observed a single time. The rearrangement uses TRBV5-5 and TRBJ2-3; TRBD1 aligns across 8 bases. CDR3 length: 16 residues. Germline V CDR1 and CDR2: SGHKS, YYEKEE (reference sequence). With 2 bases clipped from V and 0 bases from J, the junction kept 5 bases outside the gene matches. The CDR3 DNA reads as TGTGCCAGCAGCTTTCCCCGGGACAGGAGCACAGATACGCAGTATTTT. Its protein is CASSFPRDRSTDTQYF.

The genes are TRBV7-3 and TRBJ1-1; tentatively, D is TRBD1 (6 bases). V was cut by 1 base and J by 4 bases, with 10 bases left in between. Germline V CDR1 and CDR2: SGHTA, FQGTGA. The CDR3 length is 14 residues. Here the CDR3 DNA reads TGTGCCAGCAGCTTAAGGGGGCAGGTCACTGAAGCTTTCTTT. It is translated as CASSLRGQVTEAFF. The full variable domain, its missing parts supplied by reference TRBV7-3 and TRBJ1-1, is GAGVSQTPSNKVTEKGKYVELRCDPISGHTALYWYRQSLGQGPEFLIYFQGTGAADDSGLPNDRFFAVRPEGSVSTLKIQRTERGDSAVYLCASSLRGQVTEAFFGQGTRLTVV.

This clone was recorded a few times. The rearrangement uses TRBV6-5 and TRBJ2-7; possibly TRBD1 for D (5 bases). Looked up from germline, CDR1 is MNHEY and CDR2 is SVGAGI. CDR3 size: 14 residues. Trimming shortened V by 6 bases and J by 4 bases, and 16 bases separated the two germline ends. This chain's CDR3 is CASSPRLGPYEQYF. The CDR3 nucleotides read TGTGCCAGCAGCCCGCGGTTGGGGCCTTACGAGCAGTACTTC.

For the CDR3, the DNA is TGCGCCAGCAGCCAAGATCTACAGGGTAGCAATCAGCCCCAGCATTTT. Its translation: CASSQDLQGSNQPQHF. V is TRBV4-1 and J is TRBJ1-5; a possible D gene is TRBD1 (6 bases). The CDR3 totals 16 residues. The V gene lost 0 bases and the J gene lost 0 bases, with 9 bases spanning the gap. Per the germline V gene, CDR1 is MGHRA and CDR2 is YSYEKL.

This clone was counted a few times. This chain uses TRBV18 with TRBJ2-1; D call uncertain. V lost 1 base and J lost 10, with 5 bases in between. This CDR3 spans 11 amino acids. The germline gives CDR1 KGHSH, CDR2 LQKENI. CDR3 region: CASSPRVEQFF. CDR3 in DNA: TGTGCCAGCTCACCACGCGTAGAGCAGTTCTTC. The full variable domain, in which reference TRBV18 and TRBJ2-1 provide the parts outside the CDR3, is NAGVMQNPRHLVRRRGQEARLRCSPMKGHSHVYWYRQLPEEGLKFMVYLQKENIIDESGMPKERFSAEFPKEGPSILRIQQVVRGDSAAYFCASSPRVEQFFGPGTRLTVL.

This clone turned up a few times. This chain connects TRBV27 to TRBJ1-5, with 8 bases aligning to TRBD1. With 0 bases clipped from V and 6 bases from J, the junction kept 7 bases outside the gene matches. The length of the CDR3 is 16 residues. Germline-derived CDR1 and CDR2 are MNHEY and SMNVEV (reference sequence). CDR3 protein: CASSLSVRGPGQPQHF. The CDR3 DNA is TGTGCCAGCAGTTTATCGGTCAGGGGGCCAGGTCAGCCCCAGCATTTT.

The chain has TRBV6-6 and TRBJ1-5; 7 bases agree with TRBD1. The J segment lost 3 bases and the V segment lost 6 bases, leaving 5 bases of the junction unmatched. The length of the CDR3 is 14 residues. Germline V gives CDR1 MNHNY, CDR2 SVGAGI (reference sequence). The CDR3 loop reads CASSQGQLNQPQHF. Here the CDR3 DNA reads TGTGCCAGCAGCCAGGGACAGCTCAATCAGCCCCAGCATTTT.

V gene TRBV5-4 combines with J gene TRBJ1-1; TRBD1 might be the D (5 bases). This CDR3 spans 16 amino acids. V lost 0 bases and J 7 bases, leaving 19 bases between the germline ends. Germline assignment: CDR1 SGHNT and CDR2 YYREEE (reference sequence). The CDR3 here is CASSLGPSGGGVEAFF. CDR3 nucleotide sequence: TGTGCCAGCAGCTTGGGGCCTTCGGGGGGGGGAGTTGAAGCTTTCTTT.

This clone was seen a single time. The rearrangement links TRBV5-4 to TRBJ2-5; D gene uncertain. This CDR3 spans 11 amino acids. Trimming took off 4 bases at V and 2 bases at J, with 3 bases between the two ends. Germline V gives CDR1 SGHNT, CDR2 YYREEE (reference sequence). The CDR3 sequence: CASSEQETQYF. CDR3 DNA: TGTGCCAGCAGCGAGCAAGAGACCCAGTACTTC.

This rearrangement joins TRBV6-5 to TRBJ1-5; D is unresolved. Between the trimmed V and J ends, which lost 4 bases and 2 bases, there was a span of 9 bases. The CDR3 has 14 residues. Germline values: CDR1 MNHEY, CDR2 SVGAGI. The CDR3 nucleotides are TGTGCCAGCAGTTCGGGTTTTGGCAATCAGCCCCAGCATTTT. It encodes CASSSGFGNQPQHF.

The chain links TRBV5-1 to TRBJ2-1; 14 bases align to TRBD2. The CDR3 runs 23 residues. CDR1 is SGHRS and CDR2 is YFSETQ in the germline V gene. J gave up 0 bases and V 1 base, and 18 bases lay outside the gene matches. In nucleotides, the CDR3 is TGCGCCAGCAGCTTGTACGGGACTAGCGGGGGACTCGTCCAACCGAGCTCCTACAATGAGCAGTTCTTC. Protein sequence: CASSLYGTSGGLVQPSSYNEQFF. Complete variable domain (other parts from reference TRBV5-1 and TRBJ2-1): KAGVTQTPRYLIKTRGQQVTLSCSPISGHRSVSWYQQTPGQGLQFLFEYFSETQRNKGNFPGRFSGRQFSNSRSEMNVSTLELGDSALYLCASSLYGTSGGLVQPSSYNEQFFGPGTRLTVL.

This clone was seen more than once but under ten times. The rearrangement joins TRBV10-3 to TRBJ2-7; tentatively, D is TRBD1 (6 bases). Germline CDR1 is ENHRY and CDR2 is SYGVKD. This CDR3 comprises 14 residues. V dropped 6 bases and J dropped 1 base, with 13 bases sitting between them. This CDR3 reads CAIRTSGQSYEQYF. In DNA form, the CDR3 reads TGTGCCATCAGGACCTCGGGACAATCCTACGAGCAGTACTTC.

The V gene is TRBV11-2, the J gene TRBJ2-1, with TRBD2 identical over 7 bases. After removal of 1 base from V and 8 bases from J, the junction contained 11 bases not matched to a gene. The germline V gene has CDR1 SGHAT and CDR2 FQNNGV. The length of the CDR3 is 16 residues. CDR3 nucleotides: TGTGCCAGCAGCTTAGGGGCTAGCGGAGATATAGATGAGCAGTTCTTC. This translates into CASSLGASGDIDEQFF.

The gene calls are TRBV30 and TRBJ2-7; 8 bases align to TRBD2. The CDR3 runs to 14 residues. The V and J ends lost 1 base and 12 bases, in that order; junction bases with no gene match: 14. Germline CDR1 reads GTSNPN; CDR2 reads SVGIG (reference sequence). The CDR3 is CAWSDPGLATQLYF. DNA for the CDR3: TGTGCCTGGAGTGACCCCGGACTAGCCACTCAGTTGTACTTC. The full variable domain, completed using reference TRBV30 and TRBJ2-7, is SQTIHQWPATLVQPVGSPLSLECTVEGTSNPNLYWYRQAAGRGLQLLFYSVGIGQISSEVPQNLSASRPQDRQFILSSKKLLLSDSGFYLCAWSDPGLATQLYFGPGTRLTVT.

The CDR3 nucleotides read TGTGCCAGCAGTTACGCGCGTTACAATCAGCCCCAGCATTTT. It codes for CASSYARYNQPQHF. The chain uses TRBV6-5 and TRBJ1-5, with D hard to call. Germline V gene data show CDR1 as MNHEY and CDR2 as SVGAGI. The length of the CDR3 is 14 residues. The ends were cut back, 2 bases at V and 3 bases at J, with 8 bases in the middle.

The V call is TRBV5-1, the J call TRBJ2-5; D may be TRBD2 (6 bases). Trimming left V 1 base short and J 1 base short, with 11 bases between. This CDR3 comprises 15 residues. Germline lookup yields CDR1 SGHRS and CDR2 YFSETQ. The CDR3: CASSLRTGVQETQYF. Here the CDR3 DNA reads TGCGCCAGCAGCTTGAGGACGGGAGTCCAAGAGACCCAGTACTTC. Filled out from reference TRBV5-1 and TRBJ2-5, the complete variable domain reads KAGVTQTPRYLIKTRGQQVTLSCSPISGHRSVSWYQQTPGQGLQFLFEYFSETQRNKGNFPGRFSGRQFSNSRSEMNVSTLELGDSALYLCASSLRTGVQETQYFGPGTRLLVL.

The rearrangement joins TRBV29-1 to TRBJ1-3, with TRBD1 as a possible D gene (5 bases). Trimming removed 4 bases at V and 0 bases at J, with 10 bases between. The germline V gene has CDR1 SQVTM and CDR2 ANQGSEA. The CDR3 has 14 amino acids. CDR3 sequence: CSVAGHNSGNTIYF. The DNA for the CDR3 is TGCAGCGTTGCTGGACACAACTCTGGAAACACCATATATTTT.

The chain has TRBV6-1 and TRBJ2-1; TRBD2 matches at 14 bases. Trimming removed 4 bases from V and 4 bases from J; junction bases left unmatched: 9. The germline V gene encodes CDR1 MNHNS and CDR2 SASEGT. The CDR3 contains 18 residues. CDR3 loop: CASSGLAGGYRAYNEQFF. The CDR3 DNA follows: TGTGCCAGCAGTGGACTAGCGGGAGGGTATCGCGCATACAATGAGCAGTTCTTC.

The V and J genes are TRBV7-2 and TRBJ2-7; possibly TRBD1 for D (6 bases). The CDR3 has 14 residues. V lost 5 bases, J lost 3 bases, and 14 bases lay in between. Germline values: CDR1 SGHTA, CDR2 FQGNSA. The CDR3: CASSARVGGYEQYF. The CDR3 nucleotides are TGTGCCAGCAGCGCCCGGGTAGGGGGCTACGAGCAGTACTTC.

The chain has TRBV29-1 and TRBJ2-7; the match to TRBD1 covers 7 bases. With 4 bases clipped from V and 3 bases from J, the junction kept 9 bases outside the gene matches. The germline V gene encodes CDR1 SQVTM and CDR2 ANQGSEA. The CDR3 spans 14 residues. CDR3 sequence reads: CSVGTRAGGYEQYF. CDR3 nucleotides: TGCAGCGTTGGCACCAGGGCAGGGGGCTACGAGCAGTACTTC.

J is TRBJ2-5 and V is TRBV11-2, with a weak D call TRBD1 (5 bases). V was shortened by 3 bases and J by 5 bases, with 7 bases between the two germline ends. In germline, CDR1 is SGHAT, CDR2 FQNNGV. This CDR3 region has 12 residues. Here the CDR3 reads CASSLGRETQYF. CDR3 in DNA: TGTGCCAGCAGCTTGGGGCGGGAGACCCAGTACTTC.

This chain links TRBV9 with TRBJ2-7, with 12 bases fitting TRBD2. V was pared by 0 bases and J by 1 base, with 2 bases of the junction left unmatched. This CDR3 region has 16 residues. Per germline, CDR1 SGDLS and CDR2 YYNGEE. CDR3 bases: TGTGCCAGCAGCGTAGGCCTAGCGGGGGGGTCCTACGAGCAGTACTTC. This sequence encodes CASSVGLAGGSYEQYF. The full variable domain, rest sourced from reference TRBV9 and TRBJ2-7, is DSGVTQTPKHLITATGQRVTLRCSPRSGDLSVYWYQQSLDQGLQFLIQYYNGEERAKGNILERFSAQQFPDLHSELNLSSLELGDSALYFCASSVGLAGGSYEQYFGPGTRLTVT.

The V gene is TRBV19, the J gene TRBJ1-2; no definite D call. Germline V gene data show CDR1 as LNHDA and CDR2 as SQIVND (reference sequence). Trimming removed 3 bases at V and 3 bases at J, with 11 bases between. This CDR3 is built from 14 residues. This chain's CDR3 is CASSITHTYYGYTF. The CDR3 region has the DNA TGTGCCAGTAGTATTACGCACACCTACTATGGCTACACCTTC.

The table lists this clone with a count of one. This rearrangement joins TRBV15 to TRBJ2-7, with unresolved D. This CDR3 is built from 13 residues. Germline V gene data show CDR1 as LNHNV and CDR2 as YYDKDF (reference sequence). The germline V and J ends were trimmed by 0 bases and 2 bases, with 5 bases remaining between them. The CDR3: CATSRDRTYEQYF. The CDR3 nucleotides read TGTGCCACCAGCAGAGACAGAACCTACGAGCAGTACTTC.

The V gene is TRBV4-1, the J gene TRBJ1-1; D possibly corresponds to TRBD1 (6 bases). This CDR3 is 16 amino acids long. CDR1 is MGHRA and CDR2 is YSYEKL in the germline V gene. Between the trimmed V and J ends, which lost 2 bases and 1 base, there was a span of 14 bases. CDR3 DNA: TGCGCCAGCAGCCAAAGGGGGGGGGCAAGGAACACTGAAGCTTTCTTT. It is translated as CASSQRGGARNTEAFF.